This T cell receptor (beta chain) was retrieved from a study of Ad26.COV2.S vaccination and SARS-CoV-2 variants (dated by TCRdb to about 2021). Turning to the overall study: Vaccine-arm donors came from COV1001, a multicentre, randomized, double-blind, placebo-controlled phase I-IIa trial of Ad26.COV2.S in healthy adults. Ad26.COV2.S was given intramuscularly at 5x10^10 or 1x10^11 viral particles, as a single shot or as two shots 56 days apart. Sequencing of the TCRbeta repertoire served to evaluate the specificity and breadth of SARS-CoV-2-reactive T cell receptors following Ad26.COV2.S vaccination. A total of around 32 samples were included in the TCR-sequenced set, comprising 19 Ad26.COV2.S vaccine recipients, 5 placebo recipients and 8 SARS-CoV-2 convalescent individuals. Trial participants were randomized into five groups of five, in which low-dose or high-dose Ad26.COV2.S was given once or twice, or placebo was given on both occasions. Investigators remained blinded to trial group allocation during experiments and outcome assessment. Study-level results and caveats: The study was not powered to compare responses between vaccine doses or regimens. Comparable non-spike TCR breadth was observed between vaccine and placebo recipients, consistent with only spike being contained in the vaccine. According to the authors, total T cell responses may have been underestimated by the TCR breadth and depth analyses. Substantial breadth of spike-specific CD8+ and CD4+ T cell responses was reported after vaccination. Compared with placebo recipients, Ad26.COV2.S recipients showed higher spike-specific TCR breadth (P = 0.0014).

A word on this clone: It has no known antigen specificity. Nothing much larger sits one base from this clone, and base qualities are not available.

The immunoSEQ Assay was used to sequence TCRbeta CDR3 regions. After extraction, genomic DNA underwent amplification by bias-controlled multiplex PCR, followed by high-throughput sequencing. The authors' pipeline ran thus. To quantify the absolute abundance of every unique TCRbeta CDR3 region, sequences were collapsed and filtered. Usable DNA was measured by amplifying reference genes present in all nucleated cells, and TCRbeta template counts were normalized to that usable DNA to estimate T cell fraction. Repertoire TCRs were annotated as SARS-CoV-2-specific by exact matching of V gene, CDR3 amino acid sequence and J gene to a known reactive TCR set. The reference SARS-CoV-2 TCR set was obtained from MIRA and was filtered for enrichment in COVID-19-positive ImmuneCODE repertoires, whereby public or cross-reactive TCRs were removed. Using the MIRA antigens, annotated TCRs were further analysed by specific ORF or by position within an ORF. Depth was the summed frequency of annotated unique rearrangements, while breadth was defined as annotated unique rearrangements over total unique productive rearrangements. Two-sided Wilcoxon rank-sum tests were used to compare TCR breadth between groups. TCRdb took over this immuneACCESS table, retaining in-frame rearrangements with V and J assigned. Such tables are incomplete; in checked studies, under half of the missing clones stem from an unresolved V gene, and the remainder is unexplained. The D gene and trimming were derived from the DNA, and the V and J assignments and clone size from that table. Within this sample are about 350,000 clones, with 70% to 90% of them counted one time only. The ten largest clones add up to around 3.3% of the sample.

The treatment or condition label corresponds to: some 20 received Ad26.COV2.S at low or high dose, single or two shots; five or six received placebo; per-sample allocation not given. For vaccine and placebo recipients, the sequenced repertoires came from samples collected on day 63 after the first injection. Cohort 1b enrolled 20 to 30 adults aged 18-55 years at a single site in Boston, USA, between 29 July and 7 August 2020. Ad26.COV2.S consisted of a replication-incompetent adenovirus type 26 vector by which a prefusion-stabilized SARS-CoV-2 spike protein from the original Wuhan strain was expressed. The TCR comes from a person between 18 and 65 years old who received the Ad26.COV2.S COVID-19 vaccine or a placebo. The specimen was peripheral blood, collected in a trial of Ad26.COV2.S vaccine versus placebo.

The DNA sequence is given as TGTGCCAGCAGTCTAGATCGAGAGACCCAGTACTTC. The encoded protein is CASSLDRETQYF. In this chain, TRBV6-5 is recombined with TRBJ2-5, with the D gene uncertain. From the germline V gene, CDR1 is MNHEY and CDR2 is SVGAGI. Including the terminal cysteine and phenylalanine, the CDR3 comprises 12 residues. Only CDR3 DNA remains: 36 bases, in frame from the first base. The junction carries 8 bases between V and J, which are trimmed by 5 bases and 4 bases respectively.